These T cell receptor beta chains were read from a single sample in a study of cytomegalovirus exposure and HLA in healthy donors. The table came from immunoSEQ multiplex PCR; TCRdb's copy has only in-frame clones and leaves some out. This sample has 150,000 to 200,000 clones, with roughly 80% found just once. Material: PBMCs. The receptors derive from a male donor in good health and CMV-seronegative. Both conserved end residues are part of each CDR3. D genes are given only for firm matches. Clone size is stated in some rows and not others, as once, few, many or a class when expanded.

-	few	TRBJ2-4	TRBV5-5	CASSPDRGELLAKNIQYF	TGTGCCAGCAGCCCGGACAGAGGAGAGCTCCTAGCCAAAAACATTCAGTACTTC
-	-	TRBJ1-6	TRBV29-1	CSVEDQGTLHF	TGCAGCGTTGAAGATCAGGGAACCCTCCACTTT
-	-	TRBJ2-3	TRBV5-6	CASSYRRPSTDTQYF	TGTGCCAGCAGCTACAGACGACCTAGCACAGATACGCAGTATTTT
TRBD1	-	TRBJ2-7	TRBV19	CASSTGQQYEQYF	TGTGCCAGTAGTACGGGACAGCAGTACGAGCAGTACTTC
-	once	TRBJ2-4	TRBV7-9	CASSLVGEGNIQYF	TGTGCCAGCAGCTTAGTCGGAGAAGGAAACATTCAGTACTTC
-	-	TRBJ2-6	TRBV7-2	CASSLHSYPSGANGLTF	TGTGCCAGCAGCCTTCATTCTTACCCCTCTGGGGCCAACGGCCTGACTTTC
TRBD2	-	TRBJ2-1	TRBV28	CASRLAGPQFF	TGTGCCAGCAGACTAGCGGGTCCTCAGTTCTTC
TRBD2	-	TRBJ2-3	TRBV18	CASSPPGGGEYF	TGTGCCAGCTCACCACCCGGCGGGGGGGAGTATTTT
TRBD1	-	TRBJ1-1	TRBV25-1	CASSEGQGNTEAFF	TGTGCCAGCAGTGAAGGACAGGGAAACACTGAAGCTTTCTTT
TRBD1	-	TRBJ1-2	TRBV5-4	CASSLGDRPLHGYTF	TGTGCCAGCAGCTTGGGGGACAGGCCCCTCCATGGCTACACCTTC
-	-	TRBJ2-5	TRBV27	CASSLLGVAERGKLTQYF	TGTGCCAGCAGCCTCCTAGGGGTAGCGGAGAGAGGGAAATTGACCCAGTACTTC
TRBD1	-	TRBJ2-1	TRBV27	CASSDRDFPNEQFF	TGTGCCAGCAGTGACAGGGATTTCCCCAATGAGCAGTTCTTC
-	-	TRBJ2-2	TRBV27	CASSLSLWGLTGELFF	TGTGCCAGCAGTTTATCGCTCTGGGGCCTCACCGGGGAGCTGTTTTTT
TRBD1	-	TRBJ1-6	TRBV11-2	CASSAGQGRPLHF	TGTGCCAGCAGTGCGGGACAGGGTCGACCCCTCCACTTT
-	once	TRBJ1-5	TRBV2	CASSSTAANNQPQHF	TGTGCCAGCAGTTCTACAGCAGCTAACAATCAGCCCCAGCATTTT
-	few	TRBJ1-4	TRBV11-2	CASRQTGLGEKLFF	TGTGCCAGCAGACAGACGGGATTGGGGGAAAAACTGTTTTTT
TRBD1	-	TRBJ1-1	TRBV28	CASSIQGRGTEAFF	TGTGCCAGCAGTATACAGGGGAGAGGAACTGAAGCTTTCTTT
TRBD1	-	TRBJ2-5	TRBV11-2	CASSLYGQGEETQYF	TGTGCCAGCAGCCTTTACGGACAGGGTGAGGAGACCCAGTACTTC
TRBD2	once	TRBJ2-3	TRBV28	CATRGERTTDTQYF	TGTGCCACCCGGGGGGAGCGGACCACAGATACGCAGTATTTT
TRBD2	once	TRBJ2-7	TRBV5-4	CASSLVAGSYEQYF	TGTGCCAGCAGCTTAGTAGCGGGGTCTTACGAGCAGTACTTC
TRBD1	-	TRBJ2-6	TRBV10-3	CAISPGQGFSSGANVLTF	TGTGCCATCAGCCCGGGACAGGGTTTTAGCTCTGGGGCCAACGTCCTGACTTTC
-	-	TRBJ2-3	TRBV7-3	CASSSGSSTDTQYF	TGTGCCAGCAGCTCGGGGTCTAGCACAGATACGCAGTATTTT
TRBD1	few	TRBJ1-5	TRBV27	CASSLLQGAMNQPQHF	TGTGCCAGCAGTCTCTTACAGGGGGCGATGAATCAGCCCCAGCATTTT